The 23 T cell receptor beta chains in this list originate from one sample, sequenced in a study of blood T cells in healthy people across ages. Alongside a J-beta primer mix, a sample-barcoded 5' primer served in a second PCR lasting about 7 to 12 cycles. TCRdb used MiXCR to reprocess the 5' RACE reads, holding one entry per CDR3 protein. The sample has about 1,400,000 distinct CDR3 sequences; 59% are singletons. Sequencing was done on a sample of blood. These receptors all stem from a man between 18 and 29 years old in good health.

The genes are TRBV12-3 or TRBV12-4 and TRBJ1-1; D gene uncertain. The V end was cut by 7 bases, the J end by 1 base, with 10 bases between. This CDR3 comprises 13 residues. CDR3 sequence reads: CASTPPTNTEAFF. The CDR3 DNA sequence: TGTGCCAGCACCCCTCCAACGAACACTGAAGCTTTCTTT.

The chain recombines TRBV12-3 or TRBV12-4 with TRBJ2-5, with D perhaps TRBD2 (6 bases). V gave up 7 bases and J gave up 4 bases, with 19 bases separating them. The CDR3 contains 15 residues. As DNA, the CDR3 is TGTGCCAGCACCAAGGGACTCAATCTGGGAGAGACCCAGTACTTC. It translates to CASTKGLNLGETQYF.

The chain has TRBV4-1 and TRBJ2-5; D is perhaps TRBD1 (8 bases). This CDR3 is built from 16 residues. Trimming shortened V by 1 base and J by 5 bases, and 17 bases separated the two germline ends. Per the germline V gene, CDR1 is MGHRA and CDR2 is YSYEKL. The CDR3 bases are TGCGCCAGCAGCCAAGTAGGCACAGGGGGAGGGGAGACCCAGTACTTC. Residues: CASSQVGTGGGETQYF.

In its sample, this clonotype was seen a few times. The V call is TRBV5-5, the J call TRBJ2-1; D not resolved. Germline V CDR1 and CDR2: SGHKS, YYEKEE (reference sequence). V was trimmed by 4 bases and J by 0 bases, leaving 11 bases between them. CDR3 length: 15 amino acids. CDR3 sequence: CASSEDVSSYNEQFF. The DNA of the CDR3 is TGTGCCAGCAGCGAGGACGTTAGCTCCTACAATGAGCAGTTCTTC.

Of note for this clonotype: A much larger clone lies one base from this, so it may be a read error. This chain connects TRBV6-5 to TRBJ2-4, with 7 bases that match TRBD1. The J call is in doubt because the DNA end fits TRBJ2-7 better. The CDR3 covers 13 residues. The germline V gene encodes CDR1 MNHEY and CDR2 SVGAGI. As DNA, the CDR3 is TGTGCCAGCATCCCGGGGACAGTCTACGAGCAGTACTTC. Its translation: CASIPGTVYEQYF.

The chain is built from TRBV4-1 and TRBJ2-5, with D perhaps given as TRBD1 or TRBD2 (6 bases each). With the DNA end fitting TRBJ2-4 better, the J assignment may be wrong. The germline gives CDR1 MGHRA, CDR2 YSYEKL. CDR3 size: 16 residues. The CDR3 protein is CASSQVGRGGKNIQYF. Here the CDR3 DNA reads TGCGCCAGCAGCCAAGTAGGCAGGGGAGGTAAAAACATTCAGTACTTC.

V is TRBV6-5 and J is TRBJ2-1; 10 bases map to TRBD2. The CDR3 length is 14 residues. The V and J ends lost 11 bases and 9 bases, in that order; junction bases with no gene match: 13. In germline, CDR1 is MNHEY, CDR2 SVGAGI. The CDR3 protein is CAPSKTSGVPEQFF. DNA for the CDR3: TGTGCCCCCAGCAAAACTAGCGGGGTTCCTGAGCAGTTCTTC.

The rearrangement joins TRBV6-5 to TRBJ2-1; 7 nucleotides match TRBD1. The CDR3 extends over 15 amino acids. The germline V gene encodes CDR1 MNHEY and CDR2 SVGAGI. V was clipped by 0 bases and J by 6 bases; unmatched bases: 5. As DNA, the CDR3 is TGTGCCAGCAGTTACTCGATAGCAGGGGGCAATGAGCAGTTCTTC. Translated, it gives CASSYSIAGGNEQFF.

The genes are TRBV28 and TRBJ1-2; D is possibly TRBD1 (5 bases). Germline CDR1 MDHEN, CDR2 SYDVKM. This CDR3 has 13 amino acids. V was cut by 6 bases and J by 8 bases, with 16 bases left in between. CDR3 sequence: CASSLGEGEGYTF. In nucleotides, the CDR3 is TGTGCCAGCAGCCTTGGGGAAGGGGAAGGCTACACCTTC.

The rearrangement links TRBV30 to TRBJ2-1; 8 nucleotides match TRBD2. This CDR3 contains 11 residues. Germline V lookup: CDR1 GTSNPN, CDR2 SVGIG (reference sequence). CDR3 sequence (DNA): TGTGCATATAAGCGGGAGTATGAGCAGTTCTTC. It yields the protein CAYKREYEQFF.

The chain carries TRBV4-1 and TRBJ1-6; TRBD1 agrees at 7 bases. Germline V CDR1 and CDR2: MGHRA, YSYEKL. J was trimmed by 14 bases and V by 1 base; bases with no gene match: 11. This CDR3 region has 15 residues. Written as DNA, the CDR3 is TGCGCCAGCAGCCAAGGACAGGGACAAAGAGGGGCCCTCCACTTT. Its translation is CASSQGQGQRGALHF.

This clonotype came up once. The CDR3 sequence is CSATRGGLAGVREQYF. CDR3 sequence (DNA): TGCAGTGCTACGCGGGGTGGGCTAGCGGGGGTTCGCGAGCAGTACTTC. This rearrangement joins TRBV20-1 to TRBJ2-7; 10 positions match TRBD2. The CDR3 consists of 16 residues. J was trimmed by 6 bases and V by 4 bases; bases with no gene match: 15. Germline assignment: CDR1 DFQATT and CDR2 SNEGSKA (reference sequence).

The chain links TRBV6-6 to TRBJ1-1; 7 bases match TRBD1. CDR1 and CDR2 (germline): MNHNY, SVGAGI (reference sequence). V shed 5 bases, J shed 5 bases, and the junction held 5 bases outside the gene matches. CDR3 length: 13 amino acids. CDR3 nucleotides: TGTGCCAGCAGTATCGACAGGGAAACTGAAGCTTTCTTT. Its protein is CASSIDRETEAFF.

The CDR3 region is CASNGIAGLPETQYF. The CDR3 DNA follows: TGTGCCAGTAATGGAATAGCGGGGCTTCCAGAGACCCAGTACTTC. This chain connects TRBV19 to TRBJ2-5; 8 bases agree with TRBD2. The V segment lost 7 bases and the J segment 4 bases; nucleotides outside the gene matches: 11. Per the germline V gene, CDR1 is LNHDA and CDR2 is SQIVND (reference sequence). This CDR3 comprises 15 residues.

V and J are TRBV5-5 and TRBJ2-7; D not certain. CDR1 is SGHKS, CDR2 YYEKEE, per germline (reference sequence). V was pared by 3 bases and J by 5 bases, with 21 bases between. The CDR3 is 16 residues long. The CDR3 sequence is CASSSLSPRLDHEQYF. CDR3 nucleotides: TGTGCCAGCAGCTCCTTATCCCCACGGTTAGACCACGAGCAGTACTTC.

The rearrangement joins TRBV6-2 or TRBV6-3 to TRBJ1-5; D might be TRBD1 (6 bases). The V gene lost 2 bases and the J gene lost 12 bases, with 8 bases spanning the gap. CDR3 length: 11 amino acids. Germline CDR1 MNHEY, CDR2 SVGEGT. The CDR3 DNA follows: TGTGCCAGCAGTTACGGGGGCCTCCAGCATTTT. Protein sequence: CASSYGGLQHF.

The chain links TRBV5-5 to TRBJ2-1; D gene unclear. V was clipped by 4 bases and J by 2 bases, with 10 bases between them. Germline loops: CDR1 SGHKS, CDR2 YYEKEE (reference sequence). CDR3 length: 14 residues. The CDR3 DNA sequence: TGTGCCAGCAGCGTGGCTGGGACCTACAATGAGCAGTTCTTC. Translation: CASSVAGTYNEQFF.

This clonotype appeared a few times. The rearrangement links TRBV7-2 to TRBJ2-4, with D tentatively TRBD2 (6 bases). The tail of the sequence fits TRBJ2-7 better, so the J call may be wrong. Germline loops: CDR1 SGHTA, CDR2 FQGNSA. This CDR3 comprises 14 residues. The CDR3 DNA reads as TGTGCCAGCAGCGGCGGAGGAGGGGAATACGAGCAGTACTTC. This sequence encodes CASSGGGGEYEQYF.

The gene calls are TRBV3-1 and TRBJ2-1, with TRBD2 identical over 8 bases. V lost 4 bases, J lost 3 bases, and 20 bases stayed unmatched. CDR3 length equals 20 residues. Germline V gives CDR1 LGHDT, CDR2 YNNKEL (reference sequence). The CDR3 region is CASSPGRPAVTSESYNEQFF. CDR3 nucleotide sequence: TGTGCCAGCAGCCCCGGAAGGCCCGCGGTGACTAGCGAAAGCTACAATGAGCAGTTCTTC.

V is TRBV5-6 and J is TRBJ2-1; 7 nucleotides align to TRBD2. From germline, CDR1 is SGHDT and CDR2 YYEEEE. The junction had 9 bases not matched to a gene; V was cut back by 2 bases and J by 7 bases. The CDR3 covers 15 residues. The DNA for the CDR3 is TGTGCCAGCAGCTTACTAGCGTGGATGGGGAATGAGCAGTTCTTC. This translates into CASSLLAWMGNEQFF. Complete variable domain (other parts from reference TRBV5-6 and TRBJ2-1): DAGVTQSPTHLIKTRGQQVTLRCSPKSGHDTVSWYQQALGQGPQFIFQYYEEEERQRGNFPDRFSGHQFPNYSSELNVNALLLGDSALYLCASSLLAWMGNEQFFGPGTRLTVL.

The rearrangement joins TRBV4-3 to TRBJ2-1; 11 bases line up with TRBD2. The CDR3 has 15 residues. The V gene end was trimmed by 4 bases and the J gene end by 6 bases; junction bases not matched to a gene: 5. The germline gives CDR1 LGHNA, CDR2 YSLEER. This CDR3 reads CASSPGLAAFNEQFF. The DNA of the CDR3 is TGCGCCAGCAGCCCGGGACTAGCGGCTTTCAATGAGCAGTTCTTC.

V and J are TRBV5-6 and TRBJ1-4, with D possibly matching TRBD1 (5 bases). Germline-derived CDR1 and CDR2 are SGHDT and YYEEEE. Trimming took 4 bases from V and 12 from J, leaving 19 bases between them. CDR3 size: 14 residues. In nucleotides, the CDR3 is TGTGCCAGCAGCCCGAGGCCAGGGCGGGTGGAACTGTTTTTT. Its translation: CASSPRPGRVELFF.

The chain has TRBV5-1 and TRBJ2-1; 8 bases line up with TRBD2. The V gene end was trimmed by 2 bases and the J gene end by 5 bases; junction bases not matched to a gene: 6. Germline loops: CDR1 SGHRS, CDR2 YFSETQ. CDR3 length: 15 amino acids. CDR3 region: CASSFGTSQNNEQFF. For the CDR3, the DNA is TGCGCCAGCAGCTTTGGGACTAGTCAAAACAATGAGCAGTTCTTC.